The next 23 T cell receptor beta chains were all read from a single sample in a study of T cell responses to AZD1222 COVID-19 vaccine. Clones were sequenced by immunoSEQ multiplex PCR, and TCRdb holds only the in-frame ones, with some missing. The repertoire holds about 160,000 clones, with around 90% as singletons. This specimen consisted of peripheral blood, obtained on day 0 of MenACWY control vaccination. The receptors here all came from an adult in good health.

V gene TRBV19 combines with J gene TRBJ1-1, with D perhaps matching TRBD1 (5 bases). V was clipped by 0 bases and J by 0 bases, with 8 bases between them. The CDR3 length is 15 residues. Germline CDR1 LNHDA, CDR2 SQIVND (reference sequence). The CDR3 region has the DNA TGTGCCAGTAGTATAGATGGGGGGATGAACACTGAAGCTTTCTTT. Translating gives CASSIDGGMNTEAFF.

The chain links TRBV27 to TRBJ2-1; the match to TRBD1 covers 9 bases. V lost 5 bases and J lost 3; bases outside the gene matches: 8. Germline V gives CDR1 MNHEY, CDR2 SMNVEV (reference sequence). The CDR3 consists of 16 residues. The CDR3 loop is CASSQGQGRFYNEQFF. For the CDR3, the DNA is TGTGCCAGCAGTCAAGGACAGGGGAGGTTCTACAATGAGCAGTTCTTC.

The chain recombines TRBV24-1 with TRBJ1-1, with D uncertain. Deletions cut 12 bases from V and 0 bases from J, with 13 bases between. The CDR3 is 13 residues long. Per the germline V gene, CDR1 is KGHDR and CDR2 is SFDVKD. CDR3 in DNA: TGTGCCCCTGGGCCACGGATGAACACTGAAGCTTTCTTT. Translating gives CAPGPRMNTEAFF.

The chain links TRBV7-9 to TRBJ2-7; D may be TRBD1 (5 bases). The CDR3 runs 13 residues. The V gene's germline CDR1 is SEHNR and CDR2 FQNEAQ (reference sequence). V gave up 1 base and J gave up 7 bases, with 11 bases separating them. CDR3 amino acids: CASSLDGAREQYF. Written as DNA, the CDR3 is TGTGCCAGCAGCTTAGATGGGGCCAGGGAGCAGTACTTC. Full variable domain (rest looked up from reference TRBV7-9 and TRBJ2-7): DTGVSQNPRHKITKRGQNVTFRCDPISEHNRLYWYRQTLGQGPEFLTYFQNEAQLEKSRLLSDRFSAERPKGSFSTLEIQRTEQGDSAMYLCASSLDGAREQYFGPGTRLTVT.

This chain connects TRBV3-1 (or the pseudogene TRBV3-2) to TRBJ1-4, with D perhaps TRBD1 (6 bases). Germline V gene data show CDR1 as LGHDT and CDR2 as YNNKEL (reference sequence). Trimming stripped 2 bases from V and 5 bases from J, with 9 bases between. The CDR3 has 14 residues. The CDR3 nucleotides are TGTGCCAGCAGCCAATTGCAGGGGAATGAAAAACTGTTTTTT. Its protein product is CASSQLQGNEKLFF.

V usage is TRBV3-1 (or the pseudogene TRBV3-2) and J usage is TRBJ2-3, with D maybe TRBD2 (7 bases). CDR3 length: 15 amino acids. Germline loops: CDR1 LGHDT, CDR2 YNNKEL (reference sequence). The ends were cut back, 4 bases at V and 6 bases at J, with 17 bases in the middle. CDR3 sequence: CASSLRGGGLDTQYF. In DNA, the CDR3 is TGTGCCAGCAGCCTCCGCGGGGGCGGGCTGGATACGCAGTATTTT.

This CDR3 is CASSVADRNYEQYF. In DNA, the CDR3 is TGTGCCAGCAGCGTAGCCGACAGAAACTACGAGCAGTACTTC. The chain links TRBV9 to TRBJ2-7; possibly TRBD1 for D (5 bases). V was clipped by 0 bases and J by 3 bases, with 10 bases between them. CDR3 length: 14 amino acids. Germline CDR1 is SGDLS and CDR2 is YYNGEE.

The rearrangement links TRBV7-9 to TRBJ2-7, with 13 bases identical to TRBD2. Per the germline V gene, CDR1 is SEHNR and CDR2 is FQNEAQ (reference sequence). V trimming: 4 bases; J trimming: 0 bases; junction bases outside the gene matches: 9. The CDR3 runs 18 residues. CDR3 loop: CASSSQGLAGPRSYEQYF. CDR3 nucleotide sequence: TGTGCCAGCAGCTCCCAGGGACTAGCGGGGCCCCGCTCCTACGAGCAGTACTTC.

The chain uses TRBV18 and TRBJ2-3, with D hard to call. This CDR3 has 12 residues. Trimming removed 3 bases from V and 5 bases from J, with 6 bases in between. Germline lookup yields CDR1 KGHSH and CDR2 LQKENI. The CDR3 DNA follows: TGTGCCAGCTCACCCACGGGAGATACGCAGTATTTT. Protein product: CASSPTGDTQYF.

CDR3 in amino acids: CASSIRTVDNEQFF. DNA for the CDR3: TGTGCCAGTAGTATCCGGACAGTAGACAATGAGCAGTTCTTC. This chain uses TRBV19 with TRBJ2-1, with a possible D match to TRBD1 (6 bases). V lost 3 bases to trimming and J lost 5 bases, with 11 bases between them. The CDR3 consists of 14 residues. CDR1 is LNHDA, CDR2 SQIVND, per germline (reference sequence).

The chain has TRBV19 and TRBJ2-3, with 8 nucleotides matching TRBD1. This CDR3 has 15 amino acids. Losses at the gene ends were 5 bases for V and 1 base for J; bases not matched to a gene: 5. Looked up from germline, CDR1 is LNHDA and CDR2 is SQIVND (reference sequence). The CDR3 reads CASSSRGLGTDTQYF. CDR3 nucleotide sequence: TGTGCCAGTAGTTCCAGGGGGCTGGGCACAGATACGCAGTATTTT.

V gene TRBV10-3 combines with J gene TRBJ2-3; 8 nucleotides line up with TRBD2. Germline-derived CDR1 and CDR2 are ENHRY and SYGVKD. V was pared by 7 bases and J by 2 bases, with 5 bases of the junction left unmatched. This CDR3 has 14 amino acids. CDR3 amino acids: CAITLAENTDTQYF. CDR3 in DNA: TGTGCCATCACACTAGCGGAGAACACAGATACGCAGTATTTT.

As DNA, the CDR3 is TGTGCCAGCAGCCCGGGGACTAGCGGGAGGGCAGGGGAGCTGTTTTTT. It codes for CASSPGTSGRAGELFF. The rearrangement joins TRBV9 to TRBJ2-2, with 16 bases that match TRBD2. V trimming: 4 bases; J trimming: 8 bases; junction bases outside the gene matches: 5. The CDR3 has 16 amino acids. Germline-derived CDR1 and CDR2 are SGDLS and YYNGEE. Supplemented by reference TRBV9 and TRBJ2-2, the full variable domain reads DSGVTQTPKHLITATGQRVTLRCSPRSGDLSVYWYQQSLDQGLQFLIQYYNGEERAKGNILERFSAQQFPDLHSELNLSSLELGDSALYFCASSPGTSGRAGELFFGEGSRLTVL.

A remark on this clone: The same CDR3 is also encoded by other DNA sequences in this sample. CDR3 DNA: TGTGCCAGCAGGCCCGTAGGATCAGGTCTCTATGGCTACACCTTC. Translated: CASRPVGSGLYGYTF. The chain employs TRBV2 and TRBJ1-2, with no clear D. Germline CDR1 is SNHLY and CDR2 is FYNNEI. The CDR3 sequence is 15 residues long. V was trimmed by 6 bases and J by 4 bases, leaving 18 bases between them.

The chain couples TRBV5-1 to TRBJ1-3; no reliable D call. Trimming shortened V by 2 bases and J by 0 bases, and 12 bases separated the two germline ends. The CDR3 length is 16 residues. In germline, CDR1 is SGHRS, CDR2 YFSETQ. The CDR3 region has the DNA TGCGCCAGCAGCTTAAACGGGTTCGGCTCTGGAAACACCATATATTTT. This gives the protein CASSLNGFGSGNTIYF. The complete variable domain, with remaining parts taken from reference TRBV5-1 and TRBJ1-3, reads KAGVTQTPRYLIKTRGQQVTLSCSPISGHRSVSWYQQTPGQGLQFLFEYFSETQRNKGNFPGRFSGRQFSNSRSEMNVSTLELGDSALYLCASSLNGFGSGNTIYFGEGSWLTVV.

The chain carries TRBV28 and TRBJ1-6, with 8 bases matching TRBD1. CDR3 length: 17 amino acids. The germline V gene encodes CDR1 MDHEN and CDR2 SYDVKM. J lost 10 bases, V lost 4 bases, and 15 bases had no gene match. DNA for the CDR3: TGTGCCAGCAGTTCCTATGGACAGGGAAAGGTAGGATCACCCCTCCACTTT. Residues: CASSSYGQGKVGSPLHF.

The CDR3 coding sequence is TGTGCCAGTAGTCCTCCAATTTTAGACAGGGTGTACACCTTC. Translation: CASSPPILDRVYTF. The genes are TRBV19 and TRBJ1-2; 7 bases are shared with TRBD1. V was pared by 5 bases and J by 11 bases, with 14 bases of the junction left unmatched. This CDR3 contains 14 residues. Germline loops: CDR1 LNHDA, CDR2 SQIVND (reference sequence).

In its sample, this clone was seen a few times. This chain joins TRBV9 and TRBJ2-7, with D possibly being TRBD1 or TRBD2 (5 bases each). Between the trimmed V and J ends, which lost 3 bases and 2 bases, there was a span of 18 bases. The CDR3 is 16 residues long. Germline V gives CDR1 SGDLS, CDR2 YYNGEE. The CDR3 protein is CASSGGYRGSTYEQYF. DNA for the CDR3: TGTGCCAGCAGCGGGGGCTATCGGGGCTCGACCTACGAGCAGTACTTC.

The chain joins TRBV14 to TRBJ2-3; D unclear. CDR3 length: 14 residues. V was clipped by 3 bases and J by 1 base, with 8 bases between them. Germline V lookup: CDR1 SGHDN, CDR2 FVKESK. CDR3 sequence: CASSQARGTDTQYF. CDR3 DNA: TGTGCCAGCAGCCAGGCCCGGGGCACAGATACGCAGTATTTT. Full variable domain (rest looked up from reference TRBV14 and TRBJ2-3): EAGVTQFPSHSVIEKGQTVTLRCDPISGHDNLYWYRRVMGKEIKFLLHFVKESKQDESGMPNNRFLAERTGGTYSTLKVQPAELEDSGVYFCASSQARGTDTQYFGPGTRLTVL.

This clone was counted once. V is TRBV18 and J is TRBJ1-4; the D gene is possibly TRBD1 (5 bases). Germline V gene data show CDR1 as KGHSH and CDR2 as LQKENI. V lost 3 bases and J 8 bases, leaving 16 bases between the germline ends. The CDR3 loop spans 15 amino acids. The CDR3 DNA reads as TGTGCCAGCTCACCCCCGGGGACGGGAAAGGAAAAACTGTTTTTT. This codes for CASSPPGTGKEKLFF.

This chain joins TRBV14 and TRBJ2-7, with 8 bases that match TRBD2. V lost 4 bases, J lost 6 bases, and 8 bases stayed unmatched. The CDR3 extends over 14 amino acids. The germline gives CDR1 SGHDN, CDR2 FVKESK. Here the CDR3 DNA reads TGTGCCAGCAGCCCCTCAGGACTAGCTCCCGAGCAGTACTTC. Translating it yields CASSPSGLAPEQYF.

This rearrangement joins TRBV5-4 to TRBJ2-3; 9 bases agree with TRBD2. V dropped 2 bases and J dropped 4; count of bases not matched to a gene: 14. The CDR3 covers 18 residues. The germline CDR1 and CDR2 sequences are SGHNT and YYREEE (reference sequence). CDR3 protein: CASSFSLGLAGTADTQYF. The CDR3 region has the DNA TGTGCCAGCAGCTTCTCTCTGGGACTAGCCGGAACAGCAGATACGCAGTATTTT.

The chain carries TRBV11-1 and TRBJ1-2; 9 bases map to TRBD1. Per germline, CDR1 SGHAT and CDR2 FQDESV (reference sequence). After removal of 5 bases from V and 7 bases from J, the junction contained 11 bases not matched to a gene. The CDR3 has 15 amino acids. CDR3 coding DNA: TGTGCCAGCAGCCCGGACAGGGGAATGTTTTTTGGCTACACCTTC. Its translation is CASSPDRGMFFGYTF.